This T cell receptor (beta chain) was sequenced during a study of beta chain features in type 1 diabetes (dated 2018 in TCRdb). At the level of the whole study: Mean age, gender distribution, total cell number and subset yield did not differ between patients and healthy donors. A total of 100 million to 110 million sorted cells were examined across all samples, and a strong correlation was observed between cell number per subset and RNA yield. Regulatory and stem cell-like memory subsets were obtained from only 8 patients and about 8 healthy donors, while naive and central memory subsets were obtained from all 30 or so donors. The study compared TCRB repertoires of sorted circulating CD4+ T cell subsets between recently diagnosed type 1 diabetes patients and matched healthy donors.

Here is what the overall study found, with its caveats: At VDJ recombination sites, patients with type 1 diabetes made fewer insertions and deleted more nucleotides, a pattern implying thymic rearrangement abnormalities. PCR might favor shorter templates, but patient and control samples were amplified and corrected together, so any skew would affect both groups equally. Because cDNA rather than genomic DNA was sequenced, highly expressing activated cells could have been over-represented, although no difference in activation and CD3 levels was found between groups. Naive, central memory and regulatory TCRB repertoires appeared to be more similar among patients than among healthy donors. Because the HLA sub-analyses included only small numbers of individuals, any influence of HLA type on TCRB rearrangement was left unresolved. A moderate but significant shortening of TCRB CDR3 length was observed in type 1 diabetes patients in all four CD4+ subsets.

Each donor gave one peripheral blood draw, averaging around 0.11 L, which was collected into heparinised tubes. Using a panel that included CD45RO, CCR7, CD25, CD127, CD95 and CD27, naive, central memory, regulatory and stem cell-like memory CD4+ T cells were sorted on a BD FACSAria II. All sorted populations exceeded 95% purity. Right away, PBMCs were isolated by Lymphoprep density gradient centrifugation and were stained directly, with no culture step. So that batch effects would be minimized, each experiment stained and sorted samples in pairs, pairing one healthy donor with one patient. Clipping removes 3 bases from V and 4 bases from J, with 6 as the unmatched junction base count. The CDR3 measures 15 amino acids from cysteine to phenylalanine. Just CDR3 DNA is preserved here, 45 bases in frame from base 1. Reading the germline V gene gives CDR1 SGHTA and CDR2 FQGTGA. In its sample, this clone was seen a few times. It lacks a known antigen. No much larger clone exists at a distance of one base, and base qualities are not known.

All of the isolated RNA was reverse transcribed with the High Capacity cDNA Reverse Transcription Kit, so expressed TCRB transcripts were sequenced. Deep immunoSEQ sequencing was applied to naive, central memory and regulatory T cell samples, giving an average of roughly 3.5 million total reads per sample. Sorted cells were lysed in RLT buffer and RNA was extracted with DNase-treated RNeasy Micro or Mini kits, depending on cell number. Each cell subset was processed on its own to prevent cross-contamination, while patient and healthy donor samples were processed together. The immunoSEQ multiplex PCR was used to amplify TCRB sequences from cDNA, generating 87-bp fragments that spanned the CDR3 region. Sequencing of the amplicons was performed on the Illumina HiSeq platform. In the original analysis: Synthetic template baselines were used to correct PCR bias computationally, reads within Hamming distance 2 were collapsed together, and singletons that could not be merged were discarded. By aligning reads against IMGT, V, D and J genes, CDR3 length, and insertions or deletions at six rearrangement sites were assigned. Within each subset, clonotype counts were normalized to sorted cell number, after which true diversity and Gini coefficients were computed with the tcR R package. The overlap coefficient, calculated on TCRB nucleotide sequences, was used to quantify repertoire sharing. As a proxy for the pre-selection repertoire, out-of-frame TCRB sequences from naive cells were analyzed. Held by TCRdb, this immuneACCESS table contains in-frame sequences only and omits some clones. Under half of the omission traces to an unresolved V gene where checked; the cause of the rest is unknown. V and J calls and clone size come straight from that table; D and trimming were deduced from the DNA. The table for this sample lists 350,000 to 400,000 clones; roughly 12% of them were counted only once. The biggest ten clones account for around 0.01% of the sample.

This sequence uses TRBV7-3 and TRBJ1-1; 9 central bases correspond to TRBD1. The sequencing input was naive CD4+ T cells from blood. The sample's cell subset or site label, in plain terms: true naive CD4+ T cells. The clonotype originates from a woman aged 18-29 years with type 1 diabetes. Here is the DNA: TGTGCCAGCAGCTTCTCCGGGACAGGGCGCACTGAAGCTTTCTTT. Its translation is CASSFSGTGRTEAFF.